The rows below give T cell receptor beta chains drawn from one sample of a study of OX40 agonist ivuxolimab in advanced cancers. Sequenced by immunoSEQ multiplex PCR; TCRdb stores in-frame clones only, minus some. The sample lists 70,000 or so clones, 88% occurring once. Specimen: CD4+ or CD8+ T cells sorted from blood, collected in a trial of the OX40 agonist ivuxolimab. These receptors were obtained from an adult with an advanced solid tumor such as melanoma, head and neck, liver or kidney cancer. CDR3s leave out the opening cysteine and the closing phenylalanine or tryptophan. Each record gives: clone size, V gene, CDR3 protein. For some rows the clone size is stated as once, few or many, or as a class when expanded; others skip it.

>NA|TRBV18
ASSPQESTDTQY
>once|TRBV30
AWKRSYSYEQY
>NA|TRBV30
AWSVNPYDRYSNQPQH
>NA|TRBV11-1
ASSLTGGEQF
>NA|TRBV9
ASSPWDTPKEQY
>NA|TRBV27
ASKRNQPQH
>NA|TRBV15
ATSLAADYGYT
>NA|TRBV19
ASSEASGYT
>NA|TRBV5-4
ASSPGQGTGNTIY
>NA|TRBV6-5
ASSKTALGTDTQY
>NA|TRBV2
ASSEQQGLSEAF
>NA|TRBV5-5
ASTYTGGPNEKLF
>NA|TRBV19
ASSIRLAAYQETQY
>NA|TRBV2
ASSFRRREQY
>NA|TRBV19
ASTSKMAGGRGVY
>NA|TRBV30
ARDNHGSAEAF
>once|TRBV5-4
ASSPVPGQVTGELF